Shown below are 6 T cell receptor beta chains from a single sample sequenced in a study of cytomegalovirus exposure and HLA in healthy donors. The PCR contained 60 Vbeta and 13 Jbeta primers. Sequencing used immunoSEQ multiplex PCR; TCRdb keeps in-frame clones, though not all of them. The repertoire holds 120,000 or so clones, with less than 85% as singletons. The sample taken for sequencing was PBMCs. The receptors shown here come from a man aged 25-45 years in good health and CMV-seropositive.

This chain links TRBV7-9 with TRBJ1-2; TRBD1 is a possible D gene (5 bases). Germline V gene sequence: CDR1 SEHNR, CDR2 FQNEAQ (reference sequence). V lost 7 bases and J 0 bases, leaving 12 bases between the germline ends. The length of the CDR3 is 14 residues. CDR3 sequence: CASTPTGANYGYTF. The CDR3 DNA reads TGTGCCAGCACCCCCACGGGGGCTAACTATGGCTACACCTTC.

This chain connects TRBV7-9 to TRBJ2-5; the match to TRBD1 covers 7 bases. Per the germline V gene, CDR1 is SEHNR and CDR2 is FQNEAQ (reference sequence). V shed 4 bases and J 4 bases; nucleotides not matched to a gene: 6. This CDR3 comprises 14 residues. CDR3 in DNA: TGTGCCAGCAGCTCCCCGACAGGGCCAGAGACCCAGTACTTC. Its protein is CASSSPTGPETQYF.

V usage is TRBV7-3 and J usage is TRBJ2-2; perhaps TRBD2 as D (5 bases). V lost 3 bases, J lost 6 bases, and 20 bases lay in between. Germline values: CDR1 SGHTA, CDR2 FQGTGA. This CDR3 region has 17 residues. CDR3 in DNA: TGTGCCAGCAGCTTTATGTCGTCGGCGGTCGGGGCCGGGGAGCTGTTTTTT. As protein: CASSFMSSAVGAGELFF.

V is TRBV27 and J is TRBJ1-2; the D is unclear. V lost 6 bases, J lost 8 bases, and 19 bases lay in between. The CDR3 sequence is 14 residues long. Germline V CDR1 and CDR2: MNHEY, SMNVEV (reference sequence). The CDR3 sequence is CASRATMGPLGYTF. DNA of the CDR3: TGTGCCAGCAGGGCAACAATGGGCCCCCTAGGCTACACCTTC.

The sample holds one count of this clone. V gene TRBV7-8 combines with J gene TRBJ2-7; 10 bases line up with TRBD1. The CDR3 loop spans 13 amino acids. Germline-derived CDR1 and CDR2 are SGHVS and FQNEAQ. V shed 5 bases and J 6 bases; nucleotides not matched to a gene: 4. The CDR3 here is CASSPGTGAEQYF. In DNA form, the CDR3 reads TGTGCCAGCAGCCCCGGGACAGGGGCCGAGCAGTACTTC.

The chain is built from TRBV6-1 and TRBJ2-7; possible D gene TRBD1, 6 bases. Trimming left V 5 bases short and J 0 bases short, with 11 bases between. This CDR3 has 14 residues. Germline CDR1 is MNHNS and CDR2 is SASEGT. CDR3 residues: CASSWGQLSYEQYF. In DNA form, the CDR3 reads TGTGCCAGCAGTTGGGGGCAGCTCTCCTACGAGCAGTACTTC.